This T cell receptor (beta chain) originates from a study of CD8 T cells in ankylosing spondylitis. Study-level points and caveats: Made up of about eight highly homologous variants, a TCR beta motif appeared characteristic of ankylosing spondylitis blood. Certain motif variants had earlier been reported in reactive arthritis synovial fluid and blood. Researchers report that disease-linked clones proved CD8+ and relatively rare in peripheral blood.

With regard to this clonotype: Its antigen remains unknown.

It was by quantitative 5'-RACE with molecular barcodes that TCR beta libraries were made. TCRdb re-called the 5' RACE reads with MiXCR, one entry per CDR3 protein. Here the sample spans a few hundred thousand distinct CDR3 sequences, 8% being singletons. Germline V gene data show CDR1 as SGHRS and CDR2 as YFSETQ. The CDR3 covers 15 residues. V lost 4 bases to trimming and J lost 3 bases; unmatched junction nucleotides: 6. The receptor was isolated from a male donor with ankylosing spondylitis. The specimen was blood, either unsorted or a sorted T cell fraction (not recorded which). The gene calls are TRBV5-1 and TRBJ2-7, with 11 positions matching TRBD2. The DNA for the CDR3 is TGCGCCAGCAGCGAAGTAGCGGGAGGGTACTACGAGCAGTACTTC. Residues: CASSEVAGGYYEQYF.